The sequence of this T cell receptor beta chain was determined in a study of shared clonotypes between healthy human individuals. Using about 220 ng DNA, 32,000 or so T cell genomes, the sorted-subset replicate PCRs were run. Repertoires were generated with immunoSEQ multiplex PCR, while TCRdb's copy carries only in-frame clones and drops some. Among about 1.1 million clones listed, approximately 80% were seen once. A word on this clone: Its antigen is not known.

General study findings and limits: Shared clonotypes across all four donors exceeded non-shared ones in generation probability. Naive CD4 clonotypes were shared across several donors at around 5.4%.

V was pared by 5 bases and J by 4 bases, with 5 bases of the junction left unmatched. The germline V gene has CDR1 MNHNY and CDR2 SVGAGI (reference sequence). The CDR3 spans 14 residues. The sample consisted of memory CD4+ T cells from PBMCs. Subset specified: CD45RA-negative fraction. The clonotype was recovered from a young man in good health. Some clones in this sample may be carry-over from other donors' samples. The chain combines TRBV6-6 with TRBJ2-3; 8 bases align to TRBD1. The CDR3 protein is CASSPGGGSDTQYF. DNA for the CDR3: TGTGCCAGCAGTCCAGGGGGCGGCTCAGATACGCAGTATTTT.